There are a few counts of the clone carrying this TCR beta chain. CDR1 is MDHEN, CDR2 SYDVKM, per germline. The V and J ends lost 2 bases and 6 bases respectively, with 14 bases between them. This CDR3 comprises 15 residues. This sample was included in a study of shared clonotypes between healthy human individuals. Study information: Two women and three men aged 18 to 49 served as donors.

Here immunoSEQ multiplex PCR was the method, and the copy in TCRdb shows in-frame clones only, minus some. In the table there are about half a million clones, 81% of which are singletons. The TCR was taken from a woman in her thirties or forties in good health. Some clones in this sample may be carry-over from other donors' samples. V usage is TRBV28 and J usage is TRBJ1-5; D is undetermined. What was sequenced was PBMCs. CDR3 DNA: TGTGCCAGCAGTTTAGGACCTTCAAGACTTCAGCCCCAGCATTTT. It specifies CASSLGPSRLQPQHF.